This record concerns one TCR beta chain sequence. CDR3 size: 16 residues. Germline V gene sequence: CDR1 SEHNR, CDR2 FQNEAQ (reference sequence). With 2 bases removed from V and 0 bases from J, the gap between germline ends came to 11 bases. These data originate in a study of shared clonotypes between healthy human individuals. CD4+ cells underwent separation, giving CD45RA+ naive and CD45RA-negative memory subsets. Assay used: immunoSEQ multiplex PCR; TCRdb lists only in-frame clones, some missing. Of around 550,000 clones listed, less than 96% are singletons. This sequence joins TRBV7-9 and TRBJ2-1; D gene unclear. Sequencing used naive CD4+ T cells sorted from blood. Subset denoted: CD45RA+ positively selected. The source is a young woman in good health. DNA for the CDR3: TGTGCCAGCAGCTTATCCGCCTTAAGCTCCTACAATGAGCAGTTCTTC. Translating it yields CASSLSALSSYNEQFF.